A single sample gave rise to the 15 T cell receptor beta chains below, sequenced in a study of OX40 agonist ivuxolimab in advanced cancers. Sequenced by immunoSEQ multiplex PCR; TCRdb stores in-frame clones only, minus some. The sample lists about 50,000 clones, 91% occurring once. The sequenced sample was CD4+ or CD8+ T cells sorted from blood, obtained in a trial of the OX40 agonist ivuxolimab. Source of these receptors: an adult with an advanced solid tumor such as melanoma, head and neck, liver or kidney cancer.

The chain carries TRBV6-5 and TRBJ2-7; 9 nucleotides match TRBD1. The germline V gene encodes CDR1 MNHEY and CDR2 SVGAGI. The CDR3 has 14 residues. J lost 2 bases, V lost 4 bases, and 3 bases had no gene match. CDR3 loop: CASSFGQGTYEQYF. The DNA for the CDR3 is TGTGCCAGCAGTTTCGGACAGGGGACCTACGAGCAGTACTTC.

V gene TRBV7-8 combines with J gene TRBJ2-3; TRBD2 agrees at 8 bases. V gave up 5 bases and J gave up 0 bases; unmatched junction bases: 13. Germline CDR1 reads SGHVS; CDR2 reads FQNEAQ. The length of the CDR3 is 18 residues. The CDR3 is CASSLPGLAGTSTDTQYF. CDR3 nucleotide sequence: TGTGCCAGCAGCCTCCCGGGGTTAGCGGGGACTAGCACAGATACGCAGTATTTT.

This chain uses TRBV7-9 with TRBJ2-2; 9 positions match TRBD2. J lost 6 bases, V lost 5 bases, and 10 bases had no gene match. This CDR3 is built from 16 residues. The germline V gene has CDR1 SEHNR and CDR2 FQNEAQ (reference sequence). CDR3 coding DNA: TGTGCCAGCAGCCCAGGGGAACTAGCGGGCGCCGGGGAGCTGTTTTTT. Translating it yields CASSPGELAGAGELFF.

The chain links TRBV4-1 to TRBJ2-5, with D perhaps matching TRBD2 (6 bases). In germline, CDR1 is MGHRA, CDR2 YSYEKL. V gave up 5 bases and J gave up 5 bases, with 18 bases separating them. This CDR3 has 15 amino acids. CDR3: CASSSFGGSGETQYF. The CDR3 region has the DNA TGCGCCAGCAGCTCATTTGGTGGAAGCGGGGAGACCCAGTACTTC.

CDR3: CASSADRGLTDTQYF. CDR3 nucleotides: TGTGCCAGCAGTGCCGACAGGGGTCTCACAGATACGCAGTATTTT. This chain links TRBV2 with TRBJ2-3, with 8 bases that match TRBD1. Germline CDR1 is SNHLY and CDR2 is FYNNEI. The trim removed 4 bases at V and 2 bases at J, leaving 5 bases unmatched. This CDR3 spans 15 amino acids.

This clone was counted a few times. The chain couples TRBV7-3 to TRBJ2-7; possible D gene TRBD1, 6 bases. Trimming removed 8 bases at V and 2 bases at J, with 7 bases between. Germline assignment: CDR1 SGHTA and CDR2 FQGTGA. The CDR3 is made up of 11 amino acids. DNA of the CDR3: TGTGCCAGCCAGGGGACCTACGAGCAGTACTTC. It encodes CASQGTYEQYF. The full variable domain, with the rest looked up from reference TRBV7-3 and TRBJ2-7, is GAGVSQTPSNKVTEKGKYVELRCDPISGHTALYWYRQSLGQGPEFLIYFQGTGAADDSGLPNDRFFAVRPEGSVSTLKIQRTERGDSAVYLCASQGTYEQYFGPGTRLTVT.

This chain uses TRBV27 with TRBJ2-7, with no clear D. Germline assignment: CDR1 MNHEY and CDR2 SMNVEV (reference sequence). The CDR3 contains 14 residues. V was cut by 8 bases and J by 2 bases, with 16 bases left in between. CDR3 region: CASGSAPGPYEQYV. The CDR3 DNA follows: TGTGCCAGCGGGTCCGCCCCCGGTCCCTACGAGCAGTACGTC.

The genes are TRBV27 and TRBJ2-5, with D tentatively TRBD2 (6 bases). The CDR3 is 14 amino acids. Germline V lookup: CDR1 MNHEY, CDR2 SMNVEV (reference sequence). The V and J ends lost 10 bases and 1 base respectively, with 16 bases between them. CDR3 sequence reads: CATKFFGGQETQYF. The CDR3 DNA follows: TGTGCCACCAAATTTTTCGGGGGCCAAGAGACCCAGTACTTC.

This clone was observed once. V and J are TRBV27 and TRBJ2-1; a weak D match, TRBD1 (7 bases). V dropped 11 bases and J dropped 8 bases, with 22 bases sitting between them. The CDR3 runs to 14 residues. Germline CDR1 is MNHEY and CDR2 is SMNVEV (reference sequence). The CDR3 nucleotides read TGTGCCGTCAACGGGCCAGGGGGAGGTCATGAGCAGTTCTTC. Protein: CAVNGPGGGHEQFF.

This chain links TRBV9 with TRBJ1-2; D unresolved. Deletions cut 0 bases from V and 8 bases from J, with 17 bases between. Per the germline V gene, CDR1 is SGDLS and CDR2 is YYNGEE. This CDR3 is built from 15 residues. As DNA, the CDR3 is TGTGCCAGCAGCGTAGGACCCGACCCGGTTAAGGGCTACACCTTC. Translated: CASSVGPDPVKGYTF.

This chain uses TRBV19 with TRBJ2-1, with TRBD1 identical over 8 bases. The CDR3 extends over 14 amino acids. Germline-derived CDR1 and CDR2 are LNHDA and SQIVND (reference sequence). V lost 5 bases to trimming and J lost 4 bases; unmatched junction nucleotides: 4. CDR3 sequence (DNA): TGTGCCAGTAGTTCGGGGACAGGATACAATGAGCAGTTCTTC. It is translated as CASSSGTGYNEQFF.

V gene TRBV4-2 combines with J gene TRBJ2-7; D might be TRBD2 (6 bases). Trimming stripped 1 base from V and 2 bases from J, with 12 bases between. Germline CDR1 reads LGHNA; CDR2 reads YNFKEQ. This CDR3 region has 15 residues. The CDR3 region has the DNA TGTGCCAGCAGCCAAGGCATAGCGGAGACCTACGAGCAGTACTTC. It yields the protein CASSQGIAETYEQYF.

V is TRBV4-1 and J is TRBJ2-7, with no clear D. Between the trimmed V and J ends, which lost 0 bases and 7 bases, there was a span of 13 bases. Germline values: CDR1 MGHRA, CDR2 YSYEKL. This CDR3 is 14 amino acids long. CDR3 in DNA: TGCGCCAGCAGCCAAGATATCAGTGGGAATGAGCAGTACTTC. It encodes CASSQDISGNEQYF.

This chain connects TRBV5-8 to TRBJ2-7; 13 bases align to TRBD2. Germline V lookup: CDR1 SGHTS, CDR2 YDEGEE. This CDR3 has 16 amino acids. Trimming cost V 0 bases and J 1 base; bases outside gene matches: 1. CDR3 coding DNA: TGTGCCAGCAGCTTGGAGGGACTAGCGGGATCCTACGAGCAGTACTTC. Translating gives CASSLEGLAGSYEQYF.

V and J are TRBV6-6 and TRBJ1-2; D is possibly TRBD1 (5 bases). The CDR3 spans 12 residues. The V gene's germline CDR1 is MNHNY and CDR2 SVGAGI (reference sequence). Between the trimmed V and J ends, which lost 10 bases and 3 bases, there was a span of 12 bases. The CDR3 spells CAIETADYGYTF. The DNA of the CDR3 is TGTGCCATAGAGACAGCGGACTATGGCTACACCTTC.